A single sample is the source of the 6 T cell receptor beta chains below, sequenced in a study of PD-L1 blockade in urothelial cancer. The time point: peripheral blood 6 weeks after treatment start. Assay: immunoSEQ multiplex PCR; the TCRdb copy retains only in-frame clones and omits some. The repertoire holds roughly 42,000 clones, with under 95% as singletons. This specimen consisted of PBMCs, obtained around atezolizumab (anti-PD-L1) treatment. The receptors originated from a man aged 70 or older with urothelial cancer.

V gene TRBV5-1 combines with J gene TRBJ2-7; 10 positions agree with TRBD1. The CDR3 runs to 13 residues. Germline loops: CDR1 SGHRS, CDR2 YFSETQ. V dropped 5 bases and J dropped 2; count of bases not matched to a gene: 1. In DNA form, the CDR3 reads TGCGCCAGCAGTGGGACAGGGGCCTACGAGCAGTACTTC. Amino acid sequence: CASSGTGAYEQYF.

This sequence joins TRBV4-2 and TRBJ2-4; TRBD2 matches 11 bases. J lost 11 bases, V lost 4 bases, and 7 bases had no gene match. Per germline, CDR1 LGHNA and CDR2 YNFKEQ. This CDR3 has 14 amino acids. CDR3 region: CASSPIAGGPLQYF. CDR3 in DNA: TGTGCCAGCAGCCCGATAGCGGGAGGGCCCCTTCAGTACTTC.

Only one count was recorded for this clone. The chain combines TRBV12-2 with TRBJ1-1. TRBV12-2 is an annotated pseudogene. The CDR3 has 16 amino acids. The CDR3 DNA is TGTGCAAGTCGCTTAGCGTTAGGGAGATGTTCCACTGAAGCTTTCTTT. This codes for CASRLALGRCSTEAFF.

The J gene is TRBJ2-7, the V gene TRBV19; 11 bases line up with TRBD1. CDR1 is LNHDA, CDR2 SQIVND, per germline (reference sequence). Losses at the gene ends were 10 bases for V and 0 bases for J; bases not matched to a gene: 5. This CDR3 has 14 amino acids. CDR3 amino acids: CATRTGGSSYEQYF. The DNA of the CDR3 is TGTGCCACTAGGACAGGGGGCAGCTCCTACGAGCAGTACTTC.

To note about this clone: The sample carries other DNA sequences with the same CDR3. The chain has TRBV5-1 and TRBJ2-1; 10 bases line up with TRBD2. Germline CDR1 is SGHRS and CDR2 is YFSETQ. V was clipped by 7 bases and J by 0 bases; unmatched bases: 4. The CDR3 loop spans 15 amino acids. The CDR3 spells CASSPSGSSYNEQFF. In DNA form, the CDR3 reads TGCGCCAGCTCCCCTAGCGGGAGCTCCTACAATGAGCAGTTCTTC. Full variable domain (missing parts from reference TRBV5-1 and TRBJ2-1): KAGVTQTPRYLIKTRGQQVTLSCSPISGHRSVSWYQQTPGQGLQFLFEYFSETQRNKGNFPGRFSGRQFSNSRSEMNVSTLELGDSALYLCASSPSGSSYNEQFFGPGTRLTVL.

The chain employs TRBV10-3 and TRBJ2-2; 7 bases agree with TRBD1. The V and J ends lost 5 bases and 0 bases, in that order; junction bases with no gene match: 3. Germline CDR1 and CDR2: ENHRY and SYGVKD. The CDR3 is 15 amino acids. The CDR3 DNA reads TGTGCCATCAGTCGTGGGACAGCGAACACCGGGGAGCTGTTTTTT. This sequence encodes CAISRGTANTGELFF.